This section outlines one T cell receptor (beta chain) sequence together with its context. This record comes from a study of PD-L1 blockade in urothelial cancer. The CDR3 spans 16 residues. V lost 5 bases, J lost 2 bases, and 19 bases lay in between. Germline-derived CDR1 and CDR2 are MDHEN and SYDVKM. Time point denoted: pretreatment peripheral blood. Disease in patients was locally advanced or metastatic urothelial carcinoma. Clones were read by immunoSEQ multiplex PCR, and TCRdb kept only the in-frame ones, dropping some. The sample carries tens of thousands of clones, 84% recorded once. The J gene is TRBJ2-7, the V gene TRBV28, with TRBD1 as a possible D gene (5 bases). The TCR comes from a man aged 60-69 years with urothelial cancer. Here the sequenced sample was PBMCs, taken around atezolizumab (anti-PD-L1) treatment. Here the CDR3 reads CASSGTHRPLAYEQYF. Here the CDR3 DNA reads TGTGCCAGCAGTGGTACCCACAGGCCTCTGGCCTACGAGCAGTACTTC.